Listed below are T cell receptor beta chains from one sample, sequenced in a study of CD4 T cells in relation to SARS-CoV-2 and coronaviruses. Some clones are missing from TCRdb's copy, which holds only in-frame ones; the method was immunoSEQ multiplex PCR. The sample contains about 59,000 clones, more than 80% of which appear only once. The sample consisted of memory CD4+ T cells from PBMCs. All receptors come from a human donor in good health. Both conserved end residues are part of each CDR3. The D gene is left open where the match is weak. Where a row states a size, it is once, few, many or the class of an expanded clone; other rows omit it.

d_gene: NA
j_gene: TRBJ1-1
v_gene: TRBV30
abundance: NA
CDR3aa: CAWSVRGIVTEAFF
CDR3nt: TGTGCCTGGAGTGTACGTGGAATAGTCACTGAAGCTTTCTTT

d_gene: TRBD2
j_gene: TRBJ2-1
v_gene: TRBV5-1
abundance: few
CDR3aa: CASRLGTSGRQFF
CDR3nt: TGCGCCAGCAGACTTGGGACTAGCGGGAGGCAGTTCTTC

d_gene: NA
j_gene: TRBJ1-2
v_gene: TRBV25-1
abundance: NA
CDR3aa: CASSDFRETGYTF
CDR3nt: TGTGCCAGCAGTGACTTCAGGGAAACAGGCTACACCTTC

d_gene: TRBD1
j_gene: TRBJ1-6
v_gene: TRBV6-1
abundance: NA
CDR3aa: CASSEVHRGSNSPLHF
CDR3nt: TGTGCCAGCAGTGAAGTTCACAGGGGATCCAATTCACCCCTCCACTTT

d_gene: TRBD2
j_gene: TRBJ2-7
v_gene: TRBV3-1/TRBV3-2
abundance: NA
CDR3aa: CASSPLGSGGYEQYF
CDR3nt: TGTGCCAGCAGCCCCTTAGGGTCGGGAGGCTACGAGCAGTACTTC

d_gene: TRBD2
j_gene: TRBJ2-7
v_gene: TRBV2
abundance: NA
CDR3aa: CASSGGTSGIYEQYF
CDR3nt: TGTGCCAGCAGTGGGGGGACTAGCGGGATTTACGAGCAGTACTTC

d_gene: TRBD2
j_gene: TRBJ2-1
v_gene: TRBV9
abundance: NA
CDR3aa: CASSVVASGRNEQFF
CDR3nt: TGTGCCAGCAGCGTAGTGGCTAGCGGGAGGAATGAGCAGTTCTTC

d_gene: TRBD1
j_gene: TRBJ2-7
v_gene: TRBV15
abundance: NA
CDR3aa: CATSRPSGTGAYEQYF
CDR3nt: TGTGCCACCAGCAGACCCTCCGGGACAGGGGCCTACGAGCAGTACTTC

d_gene: TRBD2
j_gene: TRBJ2-7
v_gene: TRBV3-1/TRBV3-2
abundance: NA
CDR3aa: CASSQDGRDGQYF
CDR3nt: TGTGCCAGCAGCCAAGATGGGAGGGACGGGCAGTACTTC

d_gene: NA
j_gene: TRBJ2-7
v_gene: TRBV14
abundance: NA
CDR3aa: CASSQSGAYEQYF
CDR3nt: TGTGCCAGCAGCCAATCAGGGGCCTACGAGCAGTACTTC

d_gene: NA
j_gene: TRBJ2-5
v_gene: TRBV18
abundance: NA
CDR3aa: CASSPLGPTKTQYF
CDR3nt: TGTGCCAGCTCACCATTGGGGCCGACGAAGACCCAGTACTTC

d_gene: NA
j_gene: TRBJ2-3
v_gene: TRBV24-1
abundance: NA
CDR3aa: CATSDSGRFTDTQYF
CDR3nt: TGTGCCACCAGTGATTCGGGACGGTTCACAGATACGCAGTATTTT

d_gene: TRBD1
j_gene: TRBJ2-2
v_gene: TRBV27
abundance: few
CDR3aa: CASRKGQGGAEQWTGELFF
CDR3nt: TGTGCCAGCAGGAAGGGACAGGGGGGAGCCGAGCAGTGGACCGGGGAGCTGTTTTTT

d_gene: NA
j_gene: TRBJ2-5
v_gene: TRBV5-1
abundance: NA
CDR3aa: CASSFGDKKETQYF
CDR3nt: TGCGCCAGCAGCTTTGGTGATAAGAAAGAGACCCAGTACTTC

d_gene: TRBD2
j_gene: TRBJ2-7
v_gene: TRBV28
abundance: NA
CDR3aa: CASIASLAGYSEQYF
CDR3nt: TGTGCCAGCATAGCCTCTTTAGCGGGATATTCGGAGCAGTACTTC

d_gene: NA
j_gene: TRBJ2-1
v_gene: TRBV27
abundance: NA
CDR3aa: CASSLSPGRTTNEQFF
CDR3nt: TGTGCCAGCAGTTTATCCCCGGGACGGACGACGAATGAGCAGTTCTTC

d_gene: TRBD1
j_gene: TRBJ1-1
v_gene: TRBV6-1
abundance: NA
CDR3aa: CASRERGTGVGFTEAFF
CDR3nt: TGTGCCAGCAGGGAACGTGGGACAGGGGTCGGATTCACTGAAGCTTTCTTT